The rows below give T cell receptor beta chains drawn from one sample of a study of blood T cell repertoires in COVID-19. Method: immunoSEQ multiplex PCR; TCRdb's copy keeps in-frame clones and lacks some. Of 150,000 or so clones detected, 75% to 95% appear once; the ten largest clones hold less than 0.6%. Sequenced material: peripheral blood. All receptors come from a man between 45 and 60 years old with acute or convalescent COVID-19. Each CDR3 is given with its conserved first and last residue. A D gene is named only where the DNA matches it firmly. Size tells how often a clone was seen (once, few, many) or the class of an expanded clone, and some rows leave it out.

-	TRBD1	TRBJ1-1	TRBV6-6	CASSRTGGTEAFF	TGTGCCAGCAGCAGAACAGGGGGCACTGAAGCTTTCTTT
once	TRBD2	TRBJ2-2	TRBV3-1/TRBV3-2	CASSKTSGRPTGELFF	TGTGCCAGCAGCAAGACTAGCGGGAGGCCCACCGGGGAGCTGTTTTTT
-	TRBD2	TRBJ2-2	TRBV7-9	CASSLGGGLAGPTGELFF	TGTGCCAGCAGCTTAGGTGGGGGACTAGCGGGACCCACCGGGGAGCTGTTTTTT
-	-	TRBJ2-2	TRBV19	CATLGLINTGELFF	TGTGCCACCCTGGGACTTATTAACACCGGGGAGCTGTTTTTT
-	-	TRBJ1-5	TRBV9	CASSVVEQSQPQHF	TGTGCCAGCAGCGTAGTGGAACAGAGTCAGCCCCAGCATTTT
once	-	TRBJ1-2	TRBV7-9	CASSLRDYGYTF	TGTGCCAGCAGCCTCCGGGACTATGGCTACACCTTC
once	-	TRBJ2-1	TRBV19	CASSTLSGAQQFF	TGTGCCAGTAGTACCCTATCAGGGGCGCAGCAGTTCTTC
once	TRBD2	TRBJ2-2	TRBV6-1	CASSVRAGGVNTGELFF	TGTGCCAGCAGTGTTAGAGCGGGGGGGGTGAACACCGGGGAGCTGTTTTTT
-	TRBD2	TRBJ2-1	TRBV5-4	CASRKREGNNEQFF	TGTGCCAGCAGAAAGCGGGAGGGCAACAATGAGCAGTTCTTC
-	TRBD1	TRBJ2-3	TRBV19	CASSLDRVCTDTQYF	TGTGCCAGTAGCCTAGACAGGGTGTGCACAGATACGCAGTATTTT
-	-	TRBJ1-2	TRBV9	CASSARLDYGYTF	TGTGCCAGCAGCGCCCGACTGGACTATGGCTACACCTTC
few	TRBD1	TRBJ2-1	TRBV3-1/TRBV3-2	CASSLQGEGRNEQFF	TGTGCCAGCAGCCTACAGGGGGAAGGTCGCAATGAGCAGTTCTTC
-	TRBD2	TRBJ2-3	TRBV7-8	CASSLRLAGGYRADTQYF	TGTGCCAGCAGCTTACGACTAGCGGGAGGGTATCGGGCAGATACGCAGTATTTT
-	-	TRBJ2-7	TRBV29-1	CSVEGGGTYEQYF	TGCAGCGTTGAAGGCGGCGGCACCTACGAGCAGTACTTC
few	TRBD1	TRBJ1-5	TRBV19	CASSWATGLNQPQHF	TGTGCCAGTAGTTGGGCGACAGGGCTGAATCAGCCCCAGCATTTT
-	-	TRBJ1-1	TRBV25-1	CASSGGFGRQGPEAFF	TGTGCCAGCAGCGGGGGGTTCGGCAGACAAGGACCTGAAGCTTTCTTT
-	TRBD1	TRBJ1-2	TRBV4-3	CASSQARGQGSGYTF	TGCGCCAGCAGCCAAGCTAGGGGACAGGGGAGCGGCTACACCTTC